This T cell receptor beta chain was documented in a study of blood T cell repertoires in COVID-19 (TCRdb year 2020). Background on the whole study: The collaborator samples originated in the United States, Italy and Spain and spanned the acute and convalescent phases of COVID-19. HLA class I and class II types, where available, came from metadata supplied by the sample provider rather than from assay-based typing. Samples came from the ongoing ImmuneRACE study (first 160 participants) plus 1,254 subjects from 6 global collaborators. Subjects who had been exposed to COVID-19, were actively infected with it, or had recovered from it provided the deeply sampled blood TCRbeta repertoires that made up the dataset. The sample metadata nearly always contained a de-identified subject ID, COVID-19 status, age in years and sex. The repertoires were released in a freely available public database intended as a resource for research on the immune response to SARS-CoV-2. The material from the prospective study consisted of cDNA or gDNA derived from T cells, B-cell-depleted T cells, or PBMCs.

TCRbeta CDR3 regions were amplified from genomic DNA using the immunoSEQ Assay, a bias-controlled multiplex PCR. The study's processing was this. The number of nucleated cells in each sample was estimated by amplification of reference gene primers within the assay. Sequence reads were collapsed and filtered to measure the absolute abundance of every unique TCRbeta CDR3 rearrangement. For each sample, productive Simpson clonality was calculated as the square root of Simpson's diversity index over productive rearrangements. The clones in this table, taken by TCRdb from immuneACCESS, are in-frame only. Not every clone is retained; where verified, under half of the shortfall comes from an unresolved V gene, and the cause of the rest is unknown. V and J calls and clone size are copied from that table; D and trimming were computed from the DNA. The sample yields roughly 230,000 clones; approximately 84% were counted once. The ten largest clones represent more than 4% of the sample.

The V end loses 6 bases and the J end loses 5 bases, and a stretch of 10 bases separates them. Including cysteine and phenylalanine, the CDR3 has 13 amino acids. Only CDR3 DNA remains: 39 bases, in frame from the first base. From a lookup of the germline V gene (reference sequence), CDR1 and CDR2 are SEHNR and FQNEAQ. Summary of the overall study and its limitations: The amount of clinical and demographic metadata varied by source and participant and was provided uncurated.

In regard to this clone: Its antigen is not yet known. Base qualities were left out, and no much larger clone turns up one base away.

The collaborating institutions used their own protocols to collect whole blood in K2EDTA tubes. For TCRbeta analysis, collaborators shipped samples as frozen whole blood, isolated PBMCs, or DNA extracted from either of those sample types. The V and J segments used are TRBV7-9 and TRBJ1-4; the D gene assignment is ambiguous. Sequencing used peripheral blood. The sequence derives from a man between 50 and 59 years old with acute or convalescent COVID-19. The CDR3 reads CASRYGENEKLFF. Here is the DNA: TGTGCCAGCAGGTACGGGGAGAATGAAAAACTGTTTTTT.